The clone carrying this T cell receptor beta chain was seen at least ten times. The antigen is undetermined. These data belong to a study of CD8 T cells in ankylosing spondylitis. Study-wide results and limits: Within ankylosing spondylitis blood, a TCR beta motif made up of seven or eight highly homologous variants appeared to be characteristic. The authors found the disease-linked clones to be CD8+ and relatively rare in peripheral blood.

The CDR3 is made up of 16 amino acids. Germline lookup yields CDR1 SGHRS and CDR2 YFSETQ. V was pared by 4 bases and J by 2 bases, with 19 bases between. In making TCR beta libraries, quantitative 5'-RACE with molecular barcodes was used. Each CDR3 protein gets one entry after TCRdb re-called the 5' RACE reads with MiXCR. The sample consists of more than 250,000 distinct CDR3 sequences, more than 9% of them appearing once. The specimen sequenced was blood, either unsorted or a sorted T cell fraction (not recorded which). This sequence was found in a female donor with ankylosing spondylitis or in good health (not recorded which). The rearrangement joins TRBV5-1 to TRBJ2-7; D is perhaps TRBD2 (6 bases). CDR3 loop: CASSHGGVTGAYEQYF. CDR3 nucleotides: TGCGCCAGCAGCCATGGCGGGGTAACAGGCGCCTACGAGCAGTACTTC.